The clone carrying this T cell receptor (beta chain) was recorded only once. The sample belongs to a study of blood T cell repertoires in COVID-19. Study-level information: From the United States, Italy and Spain came samples of acute and convalescent COVID-19. The analysed material was cDNA or gDNA that came from T cells, B-cell-depleted T cells, or PBMCs.

Germline values: CDR1 GTSNPN, CDR2 SVGIG (reference sequence). Trimming left V 3 bases short and J 6 bases short, with 15 bases between. This CDR3 contains 15 residues. Produced via immunoSEQ multiplex PCR; TCRdb's table is partial and in-frame only. The table includes about 78,000 clones, 60% to 85% detected once. The V and J genes are TRBV30 and TRBJ1-6; unclear D gene. Sequenced input: peripheral blood. The clonotype originates from a human donor in a cohort sampled during active COVID-19. This chain's CDR3 is CAWRLRSGINSPLHF. The DNA for the CDR3 is TGTGCCTGGAGGCTTCGGAGCGGAATTAATTCACCCCTCCACTTT.